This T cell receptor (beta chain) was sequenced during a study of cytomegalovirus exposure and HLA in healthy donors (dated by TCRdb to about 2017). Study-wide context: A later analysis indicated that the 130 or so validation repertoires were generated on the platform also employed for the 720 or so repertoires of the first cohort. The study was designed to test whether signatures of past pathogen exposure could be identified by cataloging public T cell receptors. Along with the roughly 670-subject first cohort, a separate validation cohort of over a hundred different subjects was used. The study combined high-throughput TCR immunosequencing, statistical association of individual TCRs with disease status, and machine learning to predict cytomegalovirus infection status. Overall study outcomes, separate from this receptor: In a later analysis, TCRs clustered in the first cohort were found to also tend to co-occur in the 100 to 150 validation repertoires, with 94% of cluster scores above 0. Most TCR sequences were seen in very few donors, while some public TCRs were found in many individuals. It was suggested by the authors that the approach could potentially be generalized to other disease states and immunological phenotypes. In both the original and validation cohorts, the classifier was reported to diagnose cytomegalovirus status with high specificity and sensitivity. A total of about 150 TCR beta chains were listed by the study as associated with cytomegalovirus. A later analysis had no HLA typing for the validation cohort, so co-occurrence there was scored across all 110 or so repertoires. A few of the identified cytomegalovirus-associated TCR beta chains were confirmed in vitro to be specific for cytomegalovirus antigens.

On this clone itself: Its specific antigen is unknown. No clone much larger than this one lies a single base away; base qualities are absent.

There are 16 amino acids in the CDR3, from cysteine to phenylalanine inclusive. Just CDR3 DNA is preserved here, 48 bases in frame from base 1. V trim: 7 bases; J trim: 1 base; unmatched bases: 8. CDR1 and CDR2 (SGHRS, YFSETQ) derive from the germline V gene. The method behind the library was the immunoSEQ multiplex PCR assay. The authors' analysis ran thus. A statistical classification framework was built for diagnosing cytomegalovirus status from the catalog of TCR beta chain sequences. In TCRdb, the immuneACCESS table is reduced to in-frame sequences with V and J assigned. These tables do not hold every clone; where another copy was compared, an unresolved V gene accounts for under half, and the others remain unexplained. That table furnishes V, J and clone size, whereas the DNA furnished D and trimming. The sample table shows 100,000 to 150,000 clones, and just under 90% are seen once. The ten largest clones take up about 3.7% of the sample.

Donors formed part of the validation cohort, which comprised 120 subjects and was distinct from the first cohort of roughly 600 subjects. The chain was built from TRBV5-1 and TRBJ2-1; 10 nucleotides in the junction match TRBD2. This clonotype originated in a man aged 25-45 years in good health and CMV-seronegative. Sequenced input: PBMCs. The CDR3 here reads CASHQAGGSSYNEQFF. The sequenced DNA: TGCGCCAGCCATCAAGCGGGGGGGTCTTCCTACAATGAGCAGTTCTTC.